This TCR beta chain was sequenced in a study of neoadjuvant nivolumab and ipilimumab in lung cancer. At the level of the study: Patients got nivolumab 3 mg/kg on days 1, 15 and 29; combination added ipilimumab 1 mg/kg day 1. Study-wide findings and caveats: Resected-tumor TCR richness correlated positively with pretherapy blood richness.

About this clone itself: Antigen specificity is unknown.

This table comes from immunoSEQ multiplex PCR, and its TCRdb copy is limited to in-frame clones, with some not included. The data contain approximately 29,000 clones, approximately 86% of them singletons. This CDR3 spans 14 amino acids. Germline-derived CDR1 and CDR2 are MNHNS and SASEGT. V shed 8 bases, J shed 8 bases, and the junction held 14 bases outside the gene matches. The sequenced sample was tumor tissue, obtained after neoadjuvant nivolumab, alone or with ipilimumab, at or shortly before surgery. This chain joins TRBV6-1 and TRBJ2-5; 7 bases are shared with TRBD2. The TCR originated in an adult with non-small cell lung cancer. DNA of the CDR3: TGTGCCAGCGTTCGGAGCGGTGGGGGGGGAACCCAGTACTTC. Amino acid sequence: CASVRSGGGGTQYF.